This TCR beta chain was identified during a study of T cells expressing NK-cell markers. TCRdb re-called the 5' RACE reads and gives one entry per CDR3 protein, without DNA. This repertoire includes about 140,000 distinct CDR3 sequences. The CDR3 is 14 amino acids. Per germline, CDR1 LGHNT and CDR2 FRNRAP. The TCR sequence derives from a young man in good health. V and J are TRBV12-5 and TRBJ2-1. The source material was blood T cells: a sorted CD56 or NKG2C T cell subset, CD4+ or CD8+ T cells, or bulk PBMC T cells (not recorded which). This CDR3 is CASGLGTLWHEQFF.